This entry lists 20 T cell receptor beta chains sequenced from one sample in a study of shared clonotypes between healthy human individuals. Only in-frame clones appear in the TCRdb table, and some are missing; sequencing was by immunoSEQ multiplex PCR. The data show 800,000 to 950,000 clones, with about 97% seen just once and over 0.2% held by the top ten. It was CD45RO-negative cells, positively selected for CCR7, that made up naive CD8 cells, with terminally differentiated effector memory CD45RA+ cells excluded. The source material was naive CD8+ T cells sorted from blood. These receptors were obtained from a man younger than 45 in good health.

CDR3 sequence: CAISPGTPEQFF. For the CDR3, the DNA is TGTGCCATCAGCCCAGGGACACCTGAGCAGTTCTTC. This sequence joins TRBV10-3 and TRBJ2-1, with TRBD1 as a possible D gene (6 bases). CDR3 length equals 12 residues. CDR1 ENHRY and CDR2 SYGVKD come from the germline V gene. The germline V and J ends were trimmed by 6 bases and 9 bases, with 12 bases remaining between them.

This chain uses TRBV28 with TRBJ2-7; the match to TRBD1 covers 8 bases. This CDR3 contains 16 residues. Trimming removed 5 bases from V and 2 bases from J; junction bases left unmatched: 11. Germline V gene lookup returns CDR1 MDHEN and CDR2 SYDVKM. The chain's CDR3 is CASSPRPGTGTYEQYF. DNA for the CDR3: TGTGCCAGCAGTCCTCGTCCCGGGACAGGAACCTACGAGCAGTACTTC.

V is TRBV7-3 and J is TRBJ2-2; the match to TRBD1 covers 9 bases. This CDR3 is built from 19 residues. Germline loops: CDR1 SGHTA, CDR2 FQGTGA. J was trimmed by 5 bases and V by 5 bases; bases with no gene match: 18. The CDR3 reads CASSTPYQGQGKGTGELFF. The CDR3, as DNA: TGTGCCAGCAGCACCCCCTACCAAGGACAGGGGAAGGGGACCGGGGAGCTGTTTTTT. Full variable domain (rest looked up from reference TRBV7-3 and TRBJ2-2): GAGVSQTPSNKVTEKGKYVELRCDPISGHTALYWYRQSLGQGPEFLIYFQGTGAADDSGLPNDRFFAVRPEGSVSTLKIQRTERGDSAVYLCASSTPYQGQGKGTGELFFGEGSRLTVL.

The genes are TRBV4-1 and TRBJ2-7; 11 bases match TRBD2. V was pared by 1 base and J by 7 bases, with 6 bases of the junction left unmatched. The CDR3 runs to 15 residues. CDR1 is MGHRA and CDR2 is YSYEKL in the germline V gene. CDR3 bases: TGCGCCAGCAGCCAAGTTCTGGGACTAGCGGAGGAGCAGTACTTC. Translated: CASSQVLGLAEEQYF.

The V gene is TRBV4-1, the J gene TRBJ2-7; TRBD1 might be the D (6 bases). This CDR3 has 20 residues. The V gene's germline CDR1 is MGHRA and CDR2 YSYEKL. V was clipped by 4 bases and J by 4 bases, with 32 bases between them. The CDR3 DNA sequence: TGCGCCAGCAGCCCACAAACGCTGATTGACAGGTTCGCGTCAGGTTACGAGCAGTACTTC. Protein product: CASSPQTLIDRFASGYEQYF.

The chain combines TRBV28 with TRBJ2-7; 9 nucleotides match TRBD1. Germline V lookup: CDR1 MDHEN, CDR2 SYDVKM. V dropped 5 bases and J dropped 3; count of bases not matched to a gene: 11. This CDR3 is built from 16 residues. The CDR3 DNA sequence: TGTGCCAGCAGTCTCCCAGGGACAGGGTCTTACTACGAGCAGTACTTC. It encodes CASSLPGTGSYYEQYF.

The chain combines TRBV27 with TRBJ2-1, with 8 bases lining up with TRBD2. This CDR3 contains 16 residues. Germline V gene sequence: CDR1 MNHEY, CDR2 SMNVEV (reference sequence). Trimming cost V 5 bases and J 7 bases; bases outside gene matches: 13. Here the CDR3 reads CASSMVAGPSGNEQFF. In DNA form, the CDR3 reads TGTGCCAGCAGTATGGTAGCGGGGCCCTCGGGGAATGAGCAGTTCTTC.

This rearrangement joins TRBV6-1 to TRBJ2-2; D is unresolved. The CDR3 totals 14 residues. CDR1 and CDR2 (germline): MNHNS, SASEGT. The V gene lost 10 bases and the J gene lost 4 bases, with 16 bases spanning the gap. The CDR3 sequence is CATPGISGTGELFF. DNA for the CDR3: TGTGCCACCCCGGGCATATCGGGCACCGGGGAGCTGTTTTTT.

CDR3 sequence: CASSLEDSRGFF. Here the CDR3 DNA reads TGTGCCAGCAGCTTAGAGGACTCCCGAGGCTTCTTC. This rearrangement joins TRBV7-2 to TRBJ2-1; tentative D call: TRBD2 (5 bases). CDR3 length: 12 residues. The V end was cut by 1 base, the J end by 16 bases, with 14 bases between. Germline CDR1 reads SGHTA; CDR2 reads FQGNSA.

This sequence joins TRBV11-2 and TRBJ1-4; D unclear. Germline V gives CDR1 SGHAT, CDR2 FQNNGV. The CDR3 covers 15 residues. Trimming left V 2 bases short and J 0 bases short, with 7 bases between. CDR3: CASSLPDATNEKLFF. CDR3 sequence (DNA): TGTGCCAGCAGCTTACCGGACGCAACTAATGAAAAACTGTTTTTT.

In its sample, this clone was seen a few times. This chain links TRBV27 with TRBJ2-7; D is uncertain. This CDR3 contains 14 residues. Trimming took off 4 bases at V and 2 bases at J, with 12 bases between the two ends. Germline values: CDR1 MNHEY, CDR2 SMNVEV (reference sequence). The DNA of the CDR3 is TGTGCCAGCAGTTCTTATTCCGTAGCCTACGAGCAGTACTTC. It codes for CASSSYSVAYEQYF.

The V gene is TRBV6-1, the J gene TRBJ2-7; 9 nucleotides align to TRBD2. J gave up 1 base and V 1 base, and 5 bases lay outside the gene matches. Looked up from germline, CDR1 is MNHNS and CDR2 is SASEGT. The CDR3 is 16 residues long. CDR3 protein: CASSEELAGVSYEQYF. The CDR3 DNA is TGTGCCAGCAGTGAAGAATTAGCGGGGGTATCCTACGAGCAGTACTTC.

As concerns this clone: Other DNA sequences within the sample encode an identical CDR3. The chain carries TRBV5-1 and TRBJ2-1, with unresolved D. V lost 2 bases to trimming and J lost 6 bases, with 9 bases between them. This CDR3 is built from 13 residues. The germline V gene has CDR1 SGHRS and CDR2 YFSETQ. The chain's CDR3 is CASSFTGGNEQFF. The CDR3 region has the DNA TGCGCCAGCAGCTTCACGGGCGGCAATGAGCAGTTCTTC.

The CDR3 nucleotides read TGTGCCTGGACTGAGGACCGATGGGCCACTGAAGCTTTCTTT. This sequence encodes CAWTEDRWATEAFF. The rearrangement joins TRBV30 to TRBJ1-1; D is ambiguous. CDR3 length: 14 residues. V was pared by 4 bases and J by 4 bases, with 16 bases between. The germline V gene has CDR1 GTSNPN and CDR2 SVGIG (reference sequence).

V and J are TRBV7-9 and TRBJ1-5; 10 positions match TRBD1. The CDR3 spans 12 residues. CDR1 and CDR2 (germline): SEHNR, FQNEAQ (reference sequence). The V segment lost 9 bases and the J segment 6 bases; nucleotides outside the gene matches: 2. CDR3 in DNA: TGTGCCAGTGGGACAGGGGCTCAGCCCCAGCATTTT. Its protein is CASGTGAQPQHF.

The chain combines TRBV10-3 with TRBJ2-2; 8 bases map to TRBD2. This CDR3 comprises 16 residues. V was clipped by 10 bases and J by 0 bases; unmatched bases: 10. CDR1 ENHRY and CDR2 SYGVKD come from the germline V gene. The CDR3 coding sequence is TGTGCCACCTACGGGAGGGGACTTACGAACACCGGGGAGCTGTTTTTT. Amino acid sequence: CATYGRGLTNTGELFF.

J is TRBJ2-7 and V is TRBV9; D unresolved. V was clipped by 1 base and J by 3 bases, with 11 bases between them. The germline V gene encodes CDR1 SGDLS and CDR2 YYNGEE. This CDR3 comprises 14 residues. The CDR3 region is CASSVSQNGYEQYF. The CDR3 DNA sequence: TGTGCCAGCAGCGTAAGTCAGAATGGCTACGAGCAGTACTTC.

The chain uses TRBV7-9 and TRBJ2-7; possibly TRBD1 or TRBD2 for D (5 bases each). The length of the CDR3 is 18 residues. Germline V gene lookup returns CDR1 SEHNR and CDR2 FQNEAQ (reference sequence). V gave up 1 base and J gave up 2 bases, with 21 bases separating them. CDR3 coding DNA: TGTGCCAGCAGCTTAGTAGGAGGCCGCGAGGGGTTTACCTACGAGCAGTACTTC. Amino acids: CASSLVGGREGFTYEQYF.

The CDR3 region is CASSLVVKSTDTQYF. CDR3 DNA sequence: TGTGCCAGCAGCTTAGTAGTGAAGAGCACAGATACGCAGTATTTT. The gene calls are TRBV7-2 and TRBJ2-3, with D unresolved. Germline-derived CDR1 and CDR2 are SGHTA and FQGNSA. V lost 1 base to trimming and J lost 0 bases, with 8 bases between them. The CDR3 contains 15 residues.

This sequence joins TRBV2 and TRBJ2-3; D unclear. From germline, CDR1 is SNHLY and CDR2 FYNNEI. V gave up 7 bases and J gave up 2 bases, with 19 bases separating them. CDR3 size: 16 residues. The CDR3 DNA sequence: TGTGCCAGCAAAATAGTCCTCTCCTTGGACACAGATACGCAGTATTTT. It yields the protein CASKIVLSLDTDTQYF. Supplemented by reference TRBV2 and TRBJ2-3, the full variable domain reads EPEVTQTPSHQVTQMGQEVILRCVPISNHLYFYWYRQILGQKVEFLVSFYNNEISEKSEIFDDQFSVERPDGSNFTLKIRSTKLEDSAMYFCASKIVLSLDTDTQYFGPGTRLTVL.